This T cell receptor beta chain derives from a study of T cell clones after liver transplantation. Concerning this clone itself: As yet, its antigen is unknown.

J gave up 15 bases and V 5 bases, and 10 bases lay outside the gene matches. The V gene's germline CDR1 is SGHVS and CDR2 FQNEAQ. The length of the CDR3 is 14 residues. Some clones are missing from TCRdb's copy, which holds only in-frame ones; the method was immunoSEQ multiplex PCR. The sample has fewer than 85,000 clones; 80% are singletons. Study observations and caveats: A larger donor-reactive than third-party decline suggested partial antigen-specific deletion.

The material sequenced was CD4+ T cells from blood, taken 12 months after liver transplant. The chain carries TRBV7-8 and TRBJ2-1; 13 bases are shared with TRBD2. The source of this sequence is a human patient who received a liver transplant. Some T cells may be supplied by the graft donor. The CDR3 coding sequence is TGTGCCAGCAGCCCCAGGACTAGCGGGAGTATCGCGTTCTTC. This sequence encodes CASSPRTSGSIAFF. The full variable domain, with the rest looked up from reference TRBV7-8 and TRBJ2-1, is GAGVSQSPRYKVAKRGQDVALRCDPISGHVSLFWYQQALGQGPEFLTYFQNEAQLDKSGLPSDRFFAERPEGSVSTLKIQRTQQEDSAVYLCASSPRTSGSIAFFGPGTRLTVL.